This TCR beta chain originates from a study of radiotherapy plus CTLA-4 blockade in lung cancer. Findings of the study overall: Radiotherapy plus ipilimumab was followed by expansion in blood of tumor-derived TCR clones.

Notes on this clone: Antigen specificity is unknown.

TCRdb's table, derived via immunoSEQ multiplex PCR, lists solely in-frame clones and lacks some. The sample holds just over 35,000 clones, 85% to 90% seen once. The material was peripheral blood, obtained from a patient treated with radiotherapy plus ipilimumab. The clonotype was recovered from a human donor with non-small cell lung cancer who had stable disease on radiotherapy plus ipilimumab.

CDR3 sequence: CASSFSLARGNTEAFF. In DNA form, the CDR3 reads TGTGCCAGCAGTTTTTCCCTCGCGCGGGGGAACACTGAAGCTTTCTTT. V gene TRBV28 combines with J gene TRBJ1-1; no clear D gene. CDR1 is MDHEN, CDR2 SYDVKM, per germline. The CDR3 consists of 16 residues. The ends were cut back, 3 bases at V and 1 base at J, with 15 bases in the middle.